A selection of T cell receptor beta chains follows, all from one sample in a study of T cell responses to AZD1222 COVID-19 vaccine. Produced via immunoSEQ multiplex PCR; TCRdb's table is partial and in-frame only. The sample consists of under 200,000 clones, approximately 90% of them appearing once. The sample consisted of peripheral blood, taken on day 0 of AZD1222 vaccination. These receptor sequences come from an adult in good health. Both conserved end residues are part of each CDR3. The D gene is left open where the match is weak. Rows may omit the clone size; those that give it use once, few, many or a size class.

abundance: .
j_gene: TRBJ2-7
v_gene: TRBV10-2
d_gene: .
CDR3nt: TGCGCCAGCAGTGGTAGGGAGACAAGCGAGCAGTACTTC
CDR3aa: CASSGRETSEQYF

abundance: .
j_gene: TRBJ1-2
v_gene: TRBV4-3
d_gene: .
CDR3nt: TGCGCCAGCAGCCAAGGGACGGGGGCTAACTATGGCTACACCTTC
CDR3aa: CASSQGTGANYGYTF

abundance: .
j_gene: TRBJ1-2
v_gene: TRBV7-2
d_gene: .
CDR3nt: TGTGCCAGCAGCACCCGGGGGACATCTGGGTACACCTTC
CDR3aa: CASSTRGTSGYTF

abundance: .
j_gene: TRBJ1-1
v_gene: TRBV6-1
d_gene: .
CDR3nt: TGTGCCAGCAGTGAGGAGGCCTACACTGAAGCTTTCTTT
CDR3aa: CASSEEAYTEAFF

abundance: once
j_gene: TRBJ2-2
v_gene: TRBV28
d_gene: .
CDR3nt: TGTGCCAGCAGTTTACGGCGTTTCACCGGGGAGCTGTTTTTT
CDR3aa: CASSLRRFTGELFF

abundance: .
j_gene: TRBJ2-7
v_gene: TRBV7-2
d_gene: .
CDR3nt: TGTGCCAGCAGCTTAAGTCGGCAATACGAGCAGTACTTC
CDR3aa: CASSLSRQYEQYF

abundance: .
j_gene: TRBJ2-2
v_gene: TRBV7-2
d_gene: .
CDR3nt: TGTGCCAGCAGCTTCTGGAGCCGGAGGGGGAACACCGGGGAGCTGTTTTTT
CDR3aa: CASSFWSRRGNTGELFF

abundance: .
j_gene: TRBJ2-2
v_gene: TRBV27
d_gene: TRBD1
CDR3nt: TGTGCCAGCAGTTTGGGCAGGGGGTATACCGGGGAGCTGTTTTTT
CDR3aa: CASSLGRGYTGELFF

abundance: .
j_gene: TRBJ1-3
v_gene: TRBV11-2
d_gene: .
CDR3nt: TGTGCCAGCAGCTTGTTCATCTCTGGAAACACCATATATTTT
CDR3aa: CASSLFISGNTIYF

abundance: few
j_gene: TRBJ2-7
v_gene: TRBV19
d_gene: TRBD2
CDR3nt: TGTGCCAGTAGTCCCAGGACTAGCGGGGACTACGAGCAGTACTTC
CDR3aa: CASSPRTSGDYEQYF

abundance: few
j_gene: TRBJ1-5
v_gene: TRBV15
d_gene: .
CDR3nt: TGTGCCACCAGCAGAGATAAGGCAGGAGATCAGCCCCAGCATTTT
CDR3aa: CATSRDKAGDQPQHF

abundance: .
j_gene: TRBJ1-2
v_gene: TRBV5-1
d_gene: .
CDR3nt: TGCGCCAGCAGCAAAACCCAGGGGTATGGCTACACCTTC
CDR3aa: CASSKTQGYGYTF

abundance: .
j_gene: TRBJ1-6
v_gene: TRBV5-1
d_gene: .
CDR3nt: TGCGCCAGCAGCCCCGACGGGGAAGGACCCCTCCACTTT
CDR3aa: CASSPDGEGPLHF

abundance: .
j_gene: TRBJ1-5
v_gene: TRBV18
d_gene: TRBD1
CDR3nt: TGTGCCAGCTCACCGGGACAGGGCTCTCCTCGCAATCAGCCCCAGCATTTT
CDR3aa: CASSPGQGSPRNQPQHF

abundance: .
j_gene: TRBJ2-2
v_gene: TRBV28
d_gene: .
CDR3nt: TGTGCCAGCAGTTTAGACCCCCCCAGGAAGCGGGCCGGGGAGCTGTTTTTT
CDR3aa: CASSLDPPRKRAGELFF

abundance: .
j_gene: TRBJ2-1
v_gene: TRBV6-4
d_gene: TRBD2
CDR3nt: TGTGCCAGCAGCGTAGCGGGAGGTCGTAATGAGCAGTTCTTC
CDR3aa: CASSVAGGRNEQFF

abundance: .
j_gene: TRBJ1-1
v_gene: TRBV6-6
d_gene: .
CDR3nt: TGTGCCAGCAGTTACAAGAACACTGAAGCTTTCTTT
CDR3aa: CASSYKNTEAFF

abundance: .
j_gene: TRBJ1-1
v_gene: TRBV30
d_gene: .
CDR3nt: TGTGCCTGGAGTGTTAGAACGAACACTGAAGCTTTCTTT
CDR3aa: CAWSVRTNTEAFF

abundance: .
j_gene: TRBJ1-2
v_gene: TRBV28
d_gene: .
CDR3nt: TGTGCCAGCAGTTTGTCCTTCTATGGCTACACCTTC
CDR3aa: CASSLSFYGYTF

abundance: .
j_gene: TRBJ1-6
v_gene: TRBV28
d_gene: .
CDR3nt: TGTGCCAGCAGTCCCCCAGCAGGGTCTTATTCACCCCTCCACTTT
CDR3aa: CASSPPAGSYSPLHF

abundance: .
j_gene: TRBJ2-7
v_gene: TRBV7-9
d_gene: TRBD1
CDR3nt: TGTGCCAGCAGCCCCGGTTATCGGACAGGTGACGAGCAGTACTTC
CDR3aa: CASSPGYRTGDEQYF

abundance: once
j_gene: TRBJ1-4
v_gene: TRBV5-1
d_gene: TRBD1
CDR3nt: TGCGCCAGCAGCCGACAGGGGGTGGTTGAAAAACTGTTTTTT
CDR3aa: CASSRQGVVEKLFF

abundance: .
j_gene: TRBJ2-2
v_gene: TRBV3-1/TRBV3-2
d_gene: .
CDR3nt: TGTGCCAGCAGCCAAGATACGGGGGTAACCGGGGAGCTGTTTTTT
CDR3aa: CASSQDTGVTGELFF